Following are 4 T cell receptor beta chains from one sample sequenced in a study of T-cell memory formation after mild COVID-19 (dated by TCRdb to about 2021). The library was built by means of 5' RACE. Sequencing took place on an Illumina NovaSeq 6000. Through fastp at Q25 and MiXCR, TCRdb rebuilt clones from the public reads, retaining in-frame beta chains. All rows with the same CDR3 protein become a single entry with the most common DNA and genes. The sample profile shows over 60,000 distinct CDR3 sequences; approximately 15% of them were found once. The ten most abundant clones make up 30% to 35% of the sample. The sample comprised PBMCs or a T cell subset sorted from them (not recorded which). The receptors originated from an adult woman who had mild COVID-19 (a few samples of this study predate the infection). The sample titles of this study are shuffled in the database, so cell type and time point are left out; the donor was told from shared clones.

The chain's CDR3 is CATSRDRTGHNSPLHF. CDR3 DNA: TGTGCCACCAGCAGAGACCGGACAGGGCATAATTCACCCCTCCACTTT. The rearrangement links TRBV15 to TRBJ1-6; TRBD1 aligns across 8 bases. There are 16 residues in the CDR3. Germline CDR1 reads LNHNV; CDR2 reads YYDKDF (reference sequence). J was trimmed by 5 bases and V by 0 bases; bases with no gene match: 3.

This clonotype was observed a handful of times. The J gene is TRBJ2-7, the V gene TRBV7-6; TRBD2 matches 13 bases. CDR1 and CDR2 (germline): SGHVS, FNYEAQ. V gave up 5 bases and J gave up 6 bases; unmatched junction bases: 10. The CDR3 covers 16 residues. Here the CDR3 DNA reads TGTGCCAGCAGCCCCGTCACTAGCGGGAGGGCCGGCGAGCAGTACTTC. Translating it yields CASSPVTSGRAGEQYF. Using reference TRBV7-6 and TRBJ2-7 for the parts outside the CDR3, the full variable domain is GAGVSQSPRYKVTKRGQDVALRCDPISGHVSLYWYRQALGQGPEFLTYFNYEAQQDKSGLPNDRFSAERPEGSISTLTIQRTEQRDSAMYRCASSPVTSGRAGEQYFGPGTRLTVT.

This clonotype has only a few counts. V is TRBV20-1 and J is TRBJ2-5; 13 bases are shared with TRBD2. The CDR3 runs 17 residues. Trimming removed 4 bases from V and 9 bases from J; junction bases left unmatched: 17. Germline V gives CDR1 DFQATT, CDR2 SNEGSKA (reference sequence). The CDR3: CSAMLRPGLAGSPPQYF. The CDR3 nucleotides read TGCAGTGCTATGCTGAGGCCGGGACTAGCGGGATCGCCTCCCCAGTACTTC.

Comments on this clonotype: One end of the junction is discordant with germline, which a read error may explain. This rearrangement joins TRBV7-7 to TRBJ2-5; D remains unclear. The CDR3 totals 14 residues. Germline V gene sequence: CDR1 SSHAT, CDR2 FNYEAQ (reference sequence). The CDR3 loop reads CASSLDITTETQYF. As DNA, the CDR3 is TGTGCTAGCAGCTTAGATATTACCACGGAGACCCAGTACTTC.